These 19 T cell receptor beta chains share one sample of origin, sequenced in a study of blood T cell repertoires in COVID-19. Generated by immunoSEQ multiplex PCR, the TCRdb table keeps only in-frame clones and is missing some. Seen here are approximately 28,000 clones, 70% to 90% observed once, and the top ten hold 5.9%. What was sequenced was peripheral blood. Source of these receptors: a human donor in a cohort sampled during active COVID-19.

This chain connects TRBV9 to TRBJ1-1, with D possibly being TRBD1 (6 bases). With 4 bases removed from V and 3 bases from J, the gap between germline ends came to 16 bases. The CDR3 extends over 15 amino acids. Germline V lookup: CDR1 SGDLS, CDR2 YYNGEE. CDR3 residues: CASSPPSRGYTEAFF. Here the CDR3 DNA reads TGTGCCAGCAGCCCACCCTCTAGGGGGTACACTGAAGCTTTCTTT.

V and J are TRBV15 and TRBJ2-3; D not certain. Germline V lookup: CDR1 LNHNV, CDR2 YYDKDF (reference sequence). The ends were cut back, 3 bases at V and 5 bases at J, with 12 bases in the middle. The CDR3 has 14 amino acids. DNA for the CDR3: TGTGCCACCAGCAGCAGACCGGGTGGAGATACGCAGTATTTT. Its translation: CATSSRPGGDTQYF.

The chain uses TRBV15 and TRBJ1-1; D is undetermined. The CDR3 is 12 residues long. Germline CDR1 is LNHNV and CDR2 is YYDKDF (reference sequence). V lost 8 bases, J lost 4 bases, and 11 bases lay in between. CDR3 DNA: TGTGCCACCCGTGAGGCCGGCACTGAAGCTTTCTTT. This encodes CATREAGTEAFF.

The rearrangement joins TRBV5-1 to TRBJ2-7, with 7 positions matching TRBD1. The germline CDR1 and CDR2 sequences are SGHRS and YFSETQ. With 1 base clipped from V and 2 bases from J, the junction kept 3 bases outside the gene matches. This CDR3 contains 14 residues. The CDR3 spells CASSLPTGAYEQYF. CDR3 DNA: TGCGCCAGCAGCTTGCCCACAGGGGCCTACGAGCAGTACTTC.

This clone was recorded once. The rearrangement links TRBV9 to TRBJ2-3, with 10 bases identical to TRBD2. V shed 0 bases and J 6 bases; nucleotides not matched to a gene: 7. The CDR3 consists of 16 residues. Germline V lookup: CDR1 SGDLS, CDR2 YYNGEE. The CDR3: CASSVGVGLAADTQYF. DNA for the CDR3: TGTGCCAGCAGCGTAGGAGTTGGACTAGCGGCGGATACGCAGTATTTT. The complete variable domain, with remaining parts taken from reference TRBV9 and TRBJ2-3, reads DSGVTQTPKHLITATGQRVTLRCSPRSGDLSVYWYQQSLDQGLQFLIQYYNGEERAKGNILERFSAQQFPDLHSELNLSSLELGDSALYFCASSVGVGLAADTQYFGPGTRLTVL.

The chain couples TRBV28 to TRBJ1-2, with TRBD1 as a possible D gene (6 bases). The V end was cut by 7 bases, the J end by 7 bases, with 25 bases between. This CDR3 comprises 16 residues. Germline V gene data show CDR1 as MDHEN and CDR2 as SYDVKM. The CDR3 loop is CASNPFRRGGRSGYTF. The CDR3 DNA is TGTGCCAGCAATCCCTTTCGGCGGGGGGGGCGGAGTGGCTACACCTTC.

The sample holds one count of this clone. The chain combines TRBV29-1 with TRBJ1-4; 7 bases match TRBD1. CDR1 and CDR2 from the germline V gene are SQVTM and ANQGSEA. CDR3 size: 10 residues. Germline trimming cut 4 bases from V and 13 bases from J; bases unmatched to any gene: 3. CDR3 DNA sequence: TGCAGCGTTGGGGCAGGGGGACTGTTTTTT. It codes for CSVGAGGLFF.

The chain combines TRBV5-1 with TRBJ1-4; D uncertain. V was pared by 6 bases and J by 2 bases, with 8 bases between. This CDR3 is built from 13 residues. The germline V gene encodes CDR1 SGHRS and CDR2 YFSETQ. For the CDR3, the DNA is TGCGCCAGCAAGGACTGGACTAATGAAAAACTGTTTTTT. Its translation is CASKDWTNEKLFF.

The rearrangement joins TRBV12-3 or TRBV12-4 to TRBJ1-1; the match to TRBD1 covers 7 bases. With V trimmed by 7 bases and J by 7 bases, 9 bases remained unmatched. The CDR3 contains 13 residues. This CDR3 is CASNQGVRDEAFF. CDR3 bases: TGTGCCAGCAATCAGGGGGTCCGAGATGAAGCTTTCTTT.

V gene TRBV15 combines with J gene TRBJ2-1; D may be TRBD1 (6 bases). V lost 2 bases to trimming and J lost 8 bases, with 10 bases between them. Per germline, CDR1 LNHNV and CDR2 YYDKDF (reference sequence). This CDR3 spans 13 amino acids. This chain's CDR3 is CATSRYRADEQFF. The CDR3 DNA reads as TGTGCCACCAGCAGATACAGGGCCGATGAGCAGTTCTTC.

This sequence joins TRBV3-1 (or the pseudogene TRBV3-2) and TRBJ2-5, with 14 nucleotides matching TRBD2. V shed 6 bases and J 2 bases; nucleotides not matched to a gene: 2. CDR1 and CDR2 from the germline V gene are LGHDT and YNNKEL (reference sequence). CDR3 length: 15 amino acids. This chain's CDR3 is CASRRLAGGQETQYF. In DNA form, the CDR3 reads TGTGCCAGCAGAAGACTAGCGGGGGGGCAAGAGACCCAGTACTTC.

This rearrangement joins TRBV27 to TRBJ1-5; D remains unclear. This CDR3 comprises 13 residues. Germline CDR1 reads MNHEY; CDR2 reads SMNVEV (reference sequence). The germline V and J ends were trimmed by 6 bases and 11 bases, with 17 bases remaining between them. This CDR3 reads CASRAGGAESQHF. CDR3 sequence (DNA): TGTGCCAGCAGGGCGGGCGGAGCTGAGTCCCAGCATTTT.

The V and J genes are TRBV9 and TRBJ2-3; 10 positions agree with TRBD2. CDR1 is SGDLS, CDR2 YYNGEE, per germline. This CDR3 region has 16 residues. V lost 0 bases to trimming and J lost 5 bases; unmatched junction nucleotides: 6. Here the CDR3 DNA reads TGTGCCAGCAGCGTAGAGGGGACTAGCGTCGGAGATACGCAGTATTTT. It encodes CASSVEGTSVGDTQYF.

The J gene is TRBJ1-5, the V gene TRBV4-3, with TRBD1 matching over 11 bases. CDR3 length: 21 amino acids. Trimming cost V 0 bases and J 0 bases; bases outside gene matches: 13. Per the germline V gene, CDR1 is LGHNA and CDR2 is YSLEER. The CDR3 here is CASSQEYRGQGVLGSNQPQHF. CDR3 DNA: TGCGCCAGCAGCCAAGAGTATCGGGGACAGGGGGTTTTGGGTAGCAATCAGCCCCAGCATTTT.

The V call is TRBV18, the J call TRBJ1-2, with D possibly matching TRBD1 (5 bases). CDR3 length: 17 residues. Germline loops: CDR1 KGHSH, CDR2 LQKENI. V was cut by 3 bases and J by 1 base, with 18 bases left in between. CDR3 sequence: CASSPLGGVGGNYGYTF. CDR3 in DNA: TGTGCCAGCTCACCTCTCGGCGGGGTGGGGGGTAACTATGGCTACACCTTC.

The CDR3 is CASSFIGTPQSDTGELFF. CDR3 coding DNA: TGTGCCAGCAGTTTCATCGGGACACCCCAGTCGGACACCGGGGAGCTGTTTTTT. The chain carries TRBV2 and TRBJ2-2; maybe TRBD1 (6 bases). Germline assignment: CDR1 SNHLY and CDR2 FYNNEI. The CDR3 length is 18 residues. V was cut by 5 bases and J by 3 bases, with 22 bases left in between.

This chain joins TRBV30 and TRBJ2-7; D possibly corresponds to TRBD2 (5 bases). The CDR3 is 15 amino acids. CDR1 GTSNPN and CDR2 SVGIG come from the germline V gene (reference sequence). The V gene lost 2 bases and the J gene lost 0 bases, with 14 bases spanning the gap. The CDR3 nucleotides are TGTGCCTGGAGTAGCGGCGCAGCCCACTCCTACGAGCAGTACTTC. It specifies CAWSSGAAHSYEQYF. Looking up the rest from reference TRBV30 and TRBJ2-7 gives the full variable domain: SQTIHQWPATLVQPVGSPLSLECTVEGTSNPNLYWYRQAAGRGLQLLFYSVGIGQISSEVPQNLSASRPQDRQFILSSKKLLLSDSGFYLCAWSSGAAHSYEQYFGPGTRLTVT.

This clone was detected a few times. CDR3 sequence: CASSLGQGRQPQHF. Here the CDR3 DNA reads TGTGCCAGCAGTCTGGGACAGGGCCGACAGCCCCAGCATTTT. The chain links TRBV12-1 to TRBJ1-5; the D call in the table, TRBD1, was not verified against the DNA. TRBV12-1 is termed a pseudogene. The CDR3 length is 14 residues.

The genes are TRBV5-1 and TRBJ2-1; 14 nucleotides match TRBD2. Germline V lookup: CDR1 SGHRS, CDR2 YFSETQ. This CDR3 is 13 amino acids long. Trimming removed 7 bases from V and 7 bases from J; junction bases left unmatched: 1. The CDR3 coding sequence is TGCGCCAGCCGACTAGCGGGGGGGAATGAGCAGTTCTTC. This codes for CASRLAGGNEQFF.